The present T cell receptor beta chain was sequenced within a study of blood T cell repertoires in COVID-19. Study-level background: Both acute and convalescent COVID-19 samples were obtained from the United States, Italy and Spain. The analysed material was cDNA or gDNA that came from T cells, B-cell-depleted T cells, or PBMCs.

This CDR3 has 15 residues. Trimming removed 7 bases from V and 8 bases from J; junction bases left unmatched: 11. Per the germline V gene, CDR1 is ENHRY and CDR2 is SYGVKD. Per the original methods: Cell counts per sample came from amplifying reference gene primers. Some clones are missing from TCRdb's copy, which holds only in-frame ones; the method was immunoSEQ multiplex PCR. V and J calls and clone size are those listed in that table; D and trimming were worked out from the DNA. Of over 250,000 clones listed, 80% to 90% are singletons. The clonotype comes from a woman in her 70s with COVID-19, enrolled during active disease. The sequenced sample was peripheral blood. This rearrangement joins TRBV10-3 to TRBJ2-1; the match to TRBD1 covers 10 bases. CDR3 coding DNA: TGTGCCATCACATCTGGGACAGGGGTTAGCGATGAGCAGTTCTTC. The encoded protein is CAITSGTGVSDEQFF.